The present T cell receptor (beta chain) was sequenced within a study of blood T cell repertoires in COVID-19. This clone showed up just once. The CDR3 is 13 amino acids. Germline CDR1 MDHEN, CDR2 SYDVKM. The ends lost 4 bases at V and 5 bases at J; junction bases unmatched: 0. Clones were read by immunoSEQ multiplex PCR, and TCRdb kept only the in-frame ones, dropping some. The repertoire holds 200,000 to 250,000 clones, with 75% to 90% as singletons. The receptor was isolated from a woman younger than 45 who had been exposed to COVID-19. The gene calls are TRBV28 and TRBJ2-1; 9 nucleotides align to TRBD2. Source material: PBMCs or T cells enriched from blood (not recorded which). The CDR3 DNA reads as TGTGCCAGCAGTTCTAGCGGGAACAATGAGCAGTTCTTC. This translates into CASSSSGNNEQFF. Based on the CDR3 plus reference TRBV28 and TRBJ2-1, the full variable domain is DVKVTQSSRYLVKRTGEKVFLECVQDMDHENMFWYRQDPGLGLRLIYFSYDVKMKEKGDIPEGYSVSREKKERFSLILESASTNQTSMYLCASSSSGNNEQFFGPGTRLTVL.